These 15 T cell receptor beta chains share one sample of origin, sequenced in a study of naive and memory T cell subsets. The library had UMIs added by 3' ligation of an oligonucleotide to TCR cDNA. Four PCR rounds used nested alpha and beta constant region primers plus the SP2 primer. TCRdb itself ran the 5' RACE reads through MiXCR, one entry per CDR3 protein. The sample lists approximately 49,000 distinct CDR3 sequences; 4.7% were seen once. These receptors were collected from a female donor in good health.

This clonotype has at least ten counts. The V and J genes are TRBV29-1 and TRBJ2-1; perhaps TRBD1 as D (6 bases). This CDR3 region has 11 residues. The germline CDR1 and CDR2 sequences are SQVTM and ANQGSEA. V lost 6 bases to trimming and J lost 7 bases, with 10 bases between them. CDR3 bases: TGCAGCGTGGGGGCTAGGAATGAGCAGTTCTTC. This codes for CSVGARNEQFF.

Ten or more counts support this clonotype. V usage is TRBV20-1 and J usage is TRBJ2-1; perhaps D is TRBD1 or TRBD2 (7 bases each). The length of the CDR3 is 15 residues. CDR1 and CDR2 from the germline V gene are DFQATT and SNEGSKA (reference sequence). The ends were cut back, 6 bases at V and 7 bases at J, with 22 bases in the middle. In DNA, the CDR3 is TGCAGTGCATTCAGGGGGGGCGGAGGAGGTAATGAGCAGTTCTTC. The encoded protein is CSAFRGGGGGNEQFF.

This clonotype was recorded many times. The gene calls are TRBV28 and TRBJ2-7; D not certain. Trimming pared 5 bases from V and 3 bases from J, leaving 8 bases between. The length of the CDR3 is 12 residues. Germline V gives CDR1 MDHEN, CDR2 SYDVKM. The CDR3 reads CASSPRGYEQYF. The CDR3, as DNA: TGTGCCAGCAGTCCGCGAGGCTACGAGCAGTACTTC. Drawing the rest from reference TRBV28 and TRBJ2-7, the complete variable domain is DVKVTQSSRYLVKRTGEKVFLECVQDMDHENMFWYRQDPGLGLRLIYFSYDVKMKEKGDIPEGYSVSREKKERFSLILESASTNQTSMYLCASSPRGYEQYFGPGTRLTVT.

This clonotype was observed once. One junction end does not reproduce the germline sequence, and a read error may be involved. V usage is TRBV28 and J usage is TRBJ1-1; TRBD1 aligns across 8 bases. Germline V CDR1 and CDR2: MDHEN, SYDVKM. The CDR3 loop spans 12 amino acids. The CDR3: CASTTGGTEALF. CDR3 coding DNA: TGTGCCAGCACCACAGGGGGAACTGAAGCTTTATTT.

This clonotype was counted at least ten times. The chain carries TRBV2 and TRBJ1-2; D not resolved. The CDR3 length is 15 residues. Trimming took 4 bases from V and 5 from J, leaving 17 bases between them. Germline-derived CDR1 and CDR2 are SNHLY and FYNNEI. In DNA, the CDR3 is TGTGCCAGCAGTGCCCGCTACCCCCCCACTTATGGCTACACCTTC. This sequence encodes CASSARYPPTYGYTF.

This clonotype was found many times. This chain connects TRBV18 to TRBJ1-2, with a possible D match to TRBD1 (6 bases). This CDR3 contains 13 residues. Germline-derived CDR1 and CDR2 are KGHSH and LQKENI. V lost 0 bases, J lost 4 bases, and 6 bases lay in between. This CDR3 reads CASSPPGGYGYTF. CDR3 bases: TGTGCCAGCTCACCACCAGGGGGCTATGGCTACACCTTC. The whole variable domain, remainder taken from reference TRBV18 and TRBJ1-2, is NAGVMQNPRHLVRRRGQEARLRCSPMKGHSHVYWYRQLPEEGLKFMVYLQKENIIDESGMPKERFSAEFPKEGPSILRIQQVVRGDSAAYFCASSPPGGYGYTFGSGTRLTVV.

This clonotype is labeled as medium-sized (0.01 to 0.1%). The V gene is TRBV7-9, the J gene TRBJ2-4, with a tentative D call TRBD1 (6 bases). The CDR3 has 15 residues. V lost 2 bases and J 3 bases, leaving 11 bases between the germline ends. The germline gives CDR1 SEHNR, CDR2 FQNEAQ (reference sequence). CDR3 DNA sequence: TGTGCCAGCAGCTTAACTCAGGGGAACAAAAACATTCAGTACTTC. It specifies CASSLTQGNKNIQYF. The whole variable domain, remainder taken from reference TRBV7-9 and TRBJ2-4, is DTGVSQNPRHKITKRGQNVTFRCDPISEHNRLYWYRQTLGQGPEFLTYFQNEAQLEKSRLLSDRFSAERPKGSFSTLEIQRTEQGDSAMYLCASSLTQGNKNIQYFGAGTRLSVL.

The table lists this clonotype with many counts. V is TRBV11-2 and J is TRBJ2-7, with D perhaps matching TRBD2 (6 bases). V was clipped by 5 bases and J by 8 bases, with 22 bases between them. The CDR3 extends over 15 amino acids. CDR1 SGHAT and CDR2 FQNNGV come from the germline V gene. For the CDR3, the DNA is TGTGCCAGCAGCCTACTGCATCGAGGGACTGAGAAGCAGTACTTC. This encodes CASSLLHRGTEKQYF.

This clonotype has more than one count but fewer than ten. The CDR3 is CASSSGRQGPENIQYF. Here the CDR3 DNA reads TGTGCCAGCAGCTCGGGACGACAGGGGCCCGAAAACATTCAGTACTTC. The chain uses TRBV5-4 and TRBJ2-4, with 8 positions matching TRBD1. The CDR3 spans 16 residues. In germline, CDR1 is SGHNT, CDR2 YYREEE (reference sequence). V lost 3 bases and J lost 5; bases outside the gene matches: 10.

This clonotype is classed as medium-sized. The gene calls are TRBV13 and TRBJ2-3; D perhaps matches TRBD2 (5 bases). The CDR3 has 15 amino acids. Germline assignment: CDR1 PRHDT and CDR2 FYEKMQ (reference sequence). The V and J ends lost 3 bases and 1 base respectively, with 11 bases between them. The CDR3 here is CASSFWEYGTDTQYF. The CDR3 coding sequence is TGTGCCAGCAGCTTCTGGGAGTACGGCACAGATACGCAGTATTTT.

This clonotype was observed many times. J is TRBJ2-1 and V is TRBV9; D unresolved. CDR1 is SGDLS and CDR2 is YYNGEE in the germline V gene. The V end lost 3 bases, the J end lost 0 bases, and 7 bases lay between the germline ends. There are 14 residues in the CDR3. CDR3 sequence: CASSARISYNEQFF. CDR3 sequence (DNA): TGTGCCAGCAGCGCCCGAATCTCCTACAATGAGCAGTTCTTC.

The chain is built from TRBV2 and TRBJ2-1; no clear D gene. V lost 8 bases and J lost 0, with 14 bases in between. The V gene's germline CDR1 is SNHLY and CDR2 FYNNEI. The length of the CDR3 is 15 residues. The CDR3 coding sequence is TGTGCCAGCGCTCTTAAGGCCGCCTCCTACAATGAGCAGTTCTTC. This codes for CASALKAASYNEQFF.

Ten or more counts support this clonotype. In DNA form, the CDR3 reads TGTGCCAGCAGCCGACGCCCGGGACTACTGGAGACCCAGTACTTC. Translation gives CASSRRPGLLETQYF. The chain carries TRBV7-2 and TRBJ2-5, with 7 bases lining up with TRBD2. CDR3 length: 15 amino acids. V was clipped by 5 bases and J by 5 bases; unmatched bases: 11. Per germline, CDR1 SGHTA and CDR2 FQGNSA. The whole variable domain, remainder taken from reference TRBV7-2 and TRBJ2-5, is GAGVSQSPSNKVTEKGKDVELRCDPISGHTALYWYRQSLGQGLEFLIYFQGNSAPDKSGLPSDRFSAERTGGSVSTLTIQRTQQEDSAVYLCASSRRPGLLETQYFGPGTRLLVL.

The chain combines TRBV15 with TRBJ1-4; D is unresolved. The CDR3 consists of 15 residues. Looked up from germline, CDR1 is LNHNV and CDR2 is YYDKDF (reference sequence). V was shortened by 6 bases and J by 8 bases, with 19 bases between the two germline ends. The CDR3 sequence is CATRSSSPGREKLFF. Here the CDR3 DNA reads TGTGCCACCAGGTCCAGTTCCCCCGGACGGGAAAAACTGTTTTTT.

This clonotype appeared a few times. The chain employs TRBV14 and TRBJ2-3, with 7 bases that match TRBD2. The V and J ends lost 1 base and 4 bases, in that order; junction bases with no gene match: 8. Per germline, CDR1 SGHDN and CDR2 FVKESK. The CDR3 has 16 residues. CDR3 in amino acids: CASSQAMREIADTQYF. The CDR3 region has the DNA TGTGCCAGCAGCCAAGCTATGCGGGAGATCGCAGATACGCAGTATTTT.